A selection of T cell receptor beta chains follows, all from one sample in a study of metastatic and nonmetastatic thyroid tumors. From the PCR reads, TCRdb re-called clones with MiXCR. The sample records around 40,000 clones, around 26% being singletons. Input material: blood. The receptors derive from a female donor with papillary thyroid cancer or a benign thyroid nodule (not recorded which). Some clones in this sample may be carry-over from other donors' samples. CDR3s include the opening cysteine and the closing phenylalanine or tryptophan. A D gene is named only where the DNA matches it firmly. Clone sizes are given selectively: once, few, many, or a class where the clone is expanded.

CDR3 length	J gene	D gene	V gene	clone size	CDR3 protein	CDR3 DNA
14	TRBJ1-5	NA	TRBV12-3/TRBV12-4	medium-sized	CASSLASTNQPQHF	TGTGCCAGCAGTTTAGCCAGTACCAATCAGCCCCAGCATTTT
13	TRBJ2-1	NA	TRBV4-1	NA	CSSSLSGVQVLDF	TGCTCCAGCAGCCTGTCTGGTGTACAGGTCCTCGACTTC
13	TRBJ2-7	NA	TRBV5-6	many	CASSLDRTYEQYF	TGTGCCAGCAGCTTGGACAGAACCTACGAGCAGTACTTC
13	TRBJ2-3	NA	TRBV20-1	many	CSARKGLTDTQYF	TGCAGTGCTCGTAAGGGACTCACAGATACGCAGTATTTT
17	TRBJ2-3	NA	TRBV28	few	CASSYVTRDPSTDTQYF	TGTGCCAGCAGCTACGTGACTCGCGACCCTAGCACAGATACGCAGTATTTT
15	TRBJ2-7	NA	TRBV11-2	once	CASSLESLTSYEQYF	TGTGCCAGCAGCTTAGAGTCCTTGACCTCCTACGAGCAGTACTTC
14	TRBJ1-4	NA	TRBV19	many	CASSLGFMGEKLFF	TGTGCCAGTAGTCTTGGCTTCATGGGGGAAAAACTGTTTTTT
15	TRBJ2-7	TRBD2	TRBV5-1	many	CASSLAGGYVDEQYF	TGCGCCAGCAGCTTGGCCGGGGGGTACGTCGACGAGCAGTACTTC
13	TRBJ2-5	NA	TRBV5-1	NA	CASSLQGQETQYF	TGCGCCAGCAGCTTACAGGGACAAGAGACCCAGTACTTC
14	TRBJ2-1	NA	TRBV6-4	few	CASSDSLGGNEQFF	TGTGCCAGCAGTGACTCGTTGGGGGGCAATGAGCAGTTCTTC
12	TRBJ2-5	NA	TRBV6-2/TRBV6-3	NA	CDSRQESETQYF	TGTGACAGCAGACAGGAATCAGAGACACAGTACTTC
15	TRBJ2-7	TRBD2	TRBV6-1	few	CASRVGPSGPYEQYF	TGTGCCAGCAGGGTGGGTCCTAGCGGGCCGTACGAGCAGTACTTC
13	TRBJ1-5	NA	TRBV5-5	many	CASSQDSNQPQHF	TGTGCCAGCAGCCAGGACAGCAATCAGCCCCAGCATTTT
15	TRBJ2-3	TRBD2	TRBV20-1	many	CSARGLAGDADTQYF	TGCAGTGCCCGAGGACTAGCGGGGGATGCAGATACGCAGTATTTT
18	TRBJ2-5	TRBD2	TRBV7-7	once	CASSPGLAGGPSERTQYF	TGTGCTAGCAGCCCGGGACTAGCGGGTGGGCCCTCGGAGAGGACCCAGTACTTC
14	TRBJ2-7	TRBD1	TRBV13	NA	CASSLGTGGYEQYF	TGTGCCAGCAGCCTAGGGACAGGGGGCTACGAGCAGTACTTC
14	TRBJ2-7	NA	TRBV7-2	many	CASSLGVGWYEQYF	TGTGCCAGCAGCTTAGGAGTAGGGTGGTACGAGCAGTACTTC
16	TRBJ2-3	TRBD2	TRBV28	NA	CASSLPGLGVKDTQYF	TGTGCCAGCAGCTTACCGGGACTAGGTGTGAAAGATACGCAGTATTTT
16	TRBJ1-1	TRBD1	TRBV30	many	CAWRPKIVGQYTEAFF	TGTGCCTGGAGACCCAAGATTGTGGGACAGTACACTGAAGCTTTCTTT
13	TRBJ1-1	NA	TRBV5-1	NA	CASSSRVLAEAFF	TGCGCCAGCAGCTCCAGGGTCCTGGCTGAAGCTTTCTTT
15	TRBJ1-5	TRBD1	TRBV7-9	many	CASSLEGQGTQPQHF	TGTGCCAGCAGCCTGGAGGGACAGGGTACTCAGCCCCAGCATTTT
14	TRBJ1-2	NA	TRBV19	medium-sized	CASNPAGGQIGYTF	TGTGCCAGTAACCCCGCGGGGGGGCAGATTGGCTACACCTTC